The source of this T cell receptor (beta chain) is a study of blood T cell repertoires in COVID-19. Across the study: Sites in the United States, Italy and Spain provided acute and convalescent COVID-19 samples. T cells, B-cell-depleted T cells, or PBMCs provided the cDNA or gDNA that served as material.

Original analysis: Reference gene primer amplification gave nucleated cell count estimates. Data came from immunoSEQ multiplex PCR; TCRdb stores just in-frame clones and leaves some out. The DNA gave D and trimming, while V, J and clone size come from that table. The sample records about 220,000 clones, 84% being singletons. CDR3 size: 16 residues. V was pared by 0 bases and J by 1 base, with 11 bases between. Germline assignment: CDR1 SGHVS and CDR2 FNYEAQ. V is TRBV7-6 and J is TRBJ2-3, with D maybe TRBD2 (5 bases). The sequenced material came from peripheral blood. The sequence derives from a man aged 25 to 45 with active or convalescent COVID-19. CDR3 sequence: CASSLAGAGGTDTQYF. Here the CDR3 DNA reads TGTGCCAGCAGCTTAGCAGGCGCGGGTGGCACAGATACGCAGTATTTT.